The 20 T cell receptor beta chains given below trace back to one sample, sequenced in a study of T-cell reconstitution after alpha-beta-depleted transplantation in children. The library targeted TCRbeta and was prepared with unique molecular identifiers. Via MiXCR, TCRdb re-called the PCR reads, giving one row per CDR3 protein. The sample comprises some 550,000 distinct CDR3 sequences, 15% to 20% of which are singletons, and 3% to 4% rests with the top ten. This material consisted of PBMCs from the stem cell graft donor, taken from the stem cell graft. Every receptor here comes from a human donor who donated a stem cell graft to a child with acute lymphoblastic leukemia.

This clonotype was detected only a few times. The genes are TRBV20-1 and TRBJ2-5; TRBD1 agrees at 9 bases. The CDR3 is 16 residues long. Trimming removed 5 bases from V and 1 base from J; junction bases left unmatched: 11. The germline gives CDR1 DFQATT, CDR2 SNEGSKA (reference sequence). CDR3 nucleotides: TGCAGTGCTGCGGACAGGGGCCCCCACATCCAAGAGACCCAGTACTTC. Translation gives CSAADRGPHIQETQYF.

This clonotype has a handful of counts. The chain recombines TRBV12-3 or TRBV12-4 with TRBJ2-5, with D hard to call. The CDR3 spans 12 residues. Trimming shortened V by 3 bases and J by 5 bases, and 7 bases separated the two germline ends. CDR3 DNA sequence: TGTGCCAGCAGTTTTGCACTGGAGACCCAGTACTTC. This gives the protein CASSFALETQYF.

This chain's CDR3 is CSARGAREGREQFF. DNA for the CDR3: TGCAGTGCTAGAGGGGCCCGGGAGGGTAGGGAGCAGTTCTTC. The chain carries TRBV20-1 and TRBJ2-1, with TRBD2 matching over 8 bases. This CDR3 is built from 14 residues. Germline V CDR1 and CDR2: DFQATT, SNEGSKA (reference sequence). V trimming: 1 base; J trimming: 10 bases; junction bases outside the gene matches: 9.

In this sample, this clonotype turned up a few times. One end of the junction does not line up with germline, which may come from a read error. This sequence joins TRBV7-9 and TRBJ2-1; TRBD2 matches 8 bases. The length of the CDR3 is 16 residues. CDR1 is SEHNR and CDR2 is FQNEAQ in the germline V gene (reference sequence). The CDR3, as DNA: TGTGCCAGCAGCCCCTCAGCGGGAGAATCCTACGATGAGCAGTTCTTC. It is translated as CASSPSAGESYDEQFF. Drawing the rest from reference TRBV7-9 and TRBJ2-1, the complete variable domain is DTGVSQNPRHKITKRGQNVTFRCDPISEHNRLYWYRQTLGQGPEFLTYFQNEAQLEKSRLLSDRFSAERPKGSFSTLEIQRTEQGDSAMYLCASSPSAGESYDEQFFGPGTRLTVL.

CDR3 nucleotides: TGTGCCAGCAGCTTGTACGGCGCAACTAATGAAAAACTGTTTTTT. Its translation is CASSLYGATNEKLFF. This rearrangement joins TRBV7-8 to TRBJ1-4; D is undetermined. The CDR3 covers 15 residues. Trimming cost V 3 bases and J 0 bases, with 8 bases left between them. CDR1 is SGHVS, CDR2 FQNEAQ, per germline.

This clonotype has more than one count but fewer than ten. The J gene is TRBJ2-7, the V gene TRBV6-2 or TRBV6-3; 11 nucleotides agree with TRBD2. This CDR3 is built from 14 residues. Germline V gene lookup returns CDR1 MNHEY and CDR2 SVGEGT. With V trimmed by 5 bases and J by 2 bases, 2 bases remained unmatched. In nucleotides, the CDR3 is TGTGCCAGCAGTCGACTAGCGGGAACCTACGAGCAGTACTTC. Translated, it gives CASSRLAGTYEQYF.

This clonotype was found a few times. The chain couples TRBV29-1 to TRBJ2-7; D not certain. Germline V gene data show CDR1 as SQVTM and CDR2 as ANQGSEA. The CDR3 is 11 residues long. V was cut by 7 bases and J by 4 bases, with 11 bases left in between. In DNA, the CDR3 is TGCAGCGGCGAGTGGGGTTACGAGCAGTACTTC. It yields the protein CSGEWGYEQYF.

The rearrangement links TRBV6-1 to TRBJ2-7; perhaps TRBD2 as D (6 bases). The CDR3 totals 15 residues. Trimming removed 1 base at V and 0 bases at J, with 10 bases between. Germline V gene data show CDR1 as MNHNS and CDR2 as SASEGT. The CDR3: CASSEGEVPSYEQYF. DNA for the CDR3: TGTGCCAGCAGTGAAGGGGAGGTACCCTCCTACGAGCAGTACTTC.

The chain combines TRBV11-1 with TRBJ2-7; 13 nucleotides agree with TRBD2. Losses at the gene ends were 4 bases for V and 5 bases for J; bases not matched to a gene: 14. The CDR3 runs to 18 residues. Per the germline V gene, CDR1 is SGHAT and CDR2 is FQDESV (reference sequence). The CDR3 sequence: CASSSDGRTSGRGHEQYF. The DNA for the CDR3 is TGTGCCAGCAGCTCCGATGGTCGGACTAGCGGGAGAGGCCACGAGCAGTACTTC.

V is TRBV20-1 and J is TRBJ2-7, with TRBD1 as a possible D gene (6 bases). The V gene lost 5 bases and the J gene lost 6 bases, with 14 bases spanning the gap. Germline V gives CDR1 DFQATT, CDR2 SNEGSKA (reference sequence). The CDR3 loop spans 12 amino acids. CDR3 bases: TGCAGTGCTCCAATAACAGGGCTCGAGCAGTACTTC. Its translation: CSAPITGLEQYF.

The chain uses TRBV4-1 and TRBJ2-1; either TRBD1 or TRBD2 may fit D (6 bases each). CDR3 length equals 17 residues. V was shortened by 1 base and J by 5 bases, with 18 bases between the two germline ends. CDR1 is MGHRA, CDR2 YSYEKL, per germline. In DNA, the CDR3 is TGCGCCAGCAGCCAAGTGGTAGGAGGGGGAAAGCACAATGAGCAGTTCTTC. Encoded protein: CASSQVVGGGKHNEQFF.

The J gene is TRBJ2-1, the V gene TRBV5-1; 11 positions agree with TRBD2. The germline gives CDR1 SGHRS, CDR2 YFSETQ. The CDR3 length is 16 residues. Trimming cost V 4 bases and J 7 bases; bases outside gene matches: 10. CDR3 nucleotides: TGCGCCAGCAGCCCCACGAAGACTAGCGGGATAAATGAGCAGTTCTTC. Translating gives CASSPTKTSGINEQFF.

The chain uses TRBV9 and TRBJ2-1; tentative D call: TRBD2 (6 bases). The V and J ends lost 3 bases and 9 bases respectively, with 16 bases between them. The CDR3 extends over 14 amino acids. Germline CDR1 reads SGDLS; CDR2 reads YYNGEE. The CDR3 DNA is TGTGCCAGCAGCGGCGGGGACCTCCAGGGTGAGCAGTTCTTC. Translating gives CASSGGDLQGEQFF.

This clonotype has more than one count but fewer than ten. V is TRBV9 and J is TRBJ2-1; D may be TRBD2 (6 bases). Germline CDR1 reads SGDLS; CDR2 reads YYNGEE. V lost 4 bases and J lost 10, with 12 bases in between. The CDR3 covers 12 residues. CDR3 sequence reads: CASSPQAGEQFF. The CDR3 region has the DNA TGTGCCAGCAGCCCCCAAGCGGGCGAGCAGTTCTTC.

This clonotype is a singleton in its sample. The chain combines TRBV5-1 with TRBJ2-2, with 9 bases that match TRBD2. The germline CDR1 and CDR2 sequences are SGHRS and YFSETQ. V shed 4 bases and J 5 bases; nucleotides not matched to a gene: 9. This CDR3 has 16 amino acids. CDR3 DNA sequence: TGCGCCAGCAGCAGGGATCCAGCGGGAGGAACCGGGGAGCTGTTTTTT. Amino acid sequence: CASSRDPAGGTGELFF.

The sample holds a few counts of this clonotype. The junction shows a germline mismatch at one end, possibly a read error. The V gene is TRBV5-5, the J gene TRBJ2-7; possible D gene TRBD2, 6 bases. The CDR3 totals 12 residues. Germline V gene lookup returns CDR1 SGHKS and CDR2 YYEKEE (reference sequence). CDR3 amino acids: CASSFPGPGEDF. Written as DNA, the CDR3 is TGTGCCAGCAGCTTCCCCGGCCCCGGGGAGGACTTC.

The chain combines TRBV20-1 with TRBJ2-1; a weak D match, TRBD2 (5 bases). Trimming pared 1 base from V and 9 bases from J, leaving 10 bases between. The CDR3 totals 12 residues. Germline-derived CDR1 and CDR2 are DFQATT and SNEGSKA (reference sequence). CDR3 nucleotide sequence: TGCAGTGCTAGAGTCCCGGGGATTGAGCAGTTCTTC. It is translated as CSARVPGIEQFF.

The sample holds a few counts of this clonotype. The gene calls are TRBV5-1 and TRBJ2-7, with unresolved D. Trimming removed 0 bases at V and 2 bases at J, with 6 bases between. CDR3 length equals 13 residues. In germline, CDR1 is SGHRS, CDR2 YFSETQ. The CDR3 region has the DNA TGCGCCAGCAGCTTGGACTCCGCCTACGAGCAGTACTTC. Translated, it gives CASSLDSAYEQYF.

This clonotype was observed a few times. V gene TRBV5-1 combines with J gene TRBJ2-7; D may be TRBD1 (5 bases). The V and J ends lost 2 bases and 1 base respectively, with 10 bases between them. The germline gives CDR1 SGHRS, CDR2 YFSETQ. This CDR3 has 14 residues. The CDR3 sequence: CASSLDSGSYEQYF. The CDR3 DNA is TGCGCCAGCAGCTTAGACAGTGGTTCCTACGAGCAGTACTTC.

In this sample, this clonotype turned up a few times. J is TRBJ2-1 and V is TRBV14, with 13 bases that match TRBD2. The length of the CDR3 is 20 residues. Germline V gene sequence: CDR1 SGHDN, CDR2 FVKESK. V shed 5 bases, J shed 4 bases, and the junction held 17 bases outside the gene matches. CDR3 sequence reads: CASSITLAGGPFGRYNEQFF. As DNA, the CDR3 is TGTGCCAGCAGCATAACACTAGCGGGAGGGCCTTTTGGGCGGTACAATGAGCAGTTCTTC.